Presented here are 14 T cell receptor beta chains from one specimen sequenced in a study of blood T cell repertoires in COVID-19. The table came from immunoSEQ multiplex PCR; TCRdb's copy has only in-frame clones and leaves some out. The sample comprises about 480,000 clones, about 89% of which are singletons, and 7.8% rests with the top ten. Sequencing used peripheral blood. These receptors originate from a woman aged 50 to 60 with COVID-19, enrolled during active disease.

This clone was observed a single time. V is TRBV27 and J is TRBJ1-2, with 10 bases aligning to TRBD1. The CDR3 consists of 12 residues. Trimming at V came to 7 bases and at J to 8 bases, leaving 4 bases not matched to a gene. Germline-derived CDR1 and CDR2 are MNHEY and SMNVEV (reference sequence). CDR3 protein: CASTGTGEGYTF. DNA for the CDR3: TGTGCCAGCACCGGGACAGGGGAAGGCTACACCTTC.

This chain uses TRBV27 with TRBJ2-1, with D perhaps matching TRBD1 (5 bases). V lost 3 bases and J lost 9, with 9 bases in between. The germline V gene has CDR1 MNHEY and CDR2 SMNVEV (reference sequence). CDR3 length: 12 residues. CDR3 residues: CASSFGAAEQFF. CDR3 nucleotide sequence: TGTGCCAGCAGTTTTGGGGCAGCTGAGCAGTTCTTC.

The rearrangement links TRBV27 to TRBJ2-1, with TRBD1 identical over 7 bases. The germline gives CDR1 MNHEY, CDR2 SMNVEV (reference sequence). Losses at the gene ends were 2 bases for V and 9 bases for J; bases not matched to a gene: 7. CDR3 size: 14 residues. CDR3 sequence (DNA): TGTGCCAGCAGTTTAGTTCAGGGGGTAGGTGAGCAGTTCTTC. Protein product: CASSLVQGVGEQFF.

The CDR3 protein is CASSPVEGANTGELFF. CDR3 DNA: TGTGCCAGTAGTCCAGTAGAGGGGGCGAACACCGGGGAGCTGTTTTTT. The chain has TRBV19 and TRBJ2-2, with D possibly matching TRBD1 (6 bases). This CDR3 comprises 16 residues. The germline V gene encodes CDR1 LNHDA and CDR2 SQIVND (reference sequence). Trimming stripped 5 bases from V and 0 bases from J, with 13 bases between.

The chain links TRBV18 to TRBJ2-2; D ambiguous. CDR1 and CDR2 (germline): KGHSH, LQKENI. V was shortened by 3 bases and J by 3 bases, with 5 bases between the two germline ends. The CDR3 has 13 amino acids. The CDR3, as DNA: TGTGCCAGCTCACCTTCCGACACCGGGGAGCTGTTTTTT. It is translated as CASSPSDTGELFF.

This chain connects TRBV7-2 to TRBJ2-3; no reliable D call. This CDR3 has 15 amino acids. From germline, CDR1 is SGHTA and CDR2 FQGNSA. With 2 bases removed from V and 0 bases from J, the gap between germline ends came to 9 bases. DNA for the CDR3: TGTGCCAGCAGCTTACAAAGCTTAAGCACAGATACGCAGTATTTT. Its protein is CASSLQSLSTDTQYF.

The table lists this clone with a few counts. The chain couples TRBV4-2 to TRBJ2-7; 8 bases are a match to TRBD2. Trimming at V came to 3 bases and at J to 2 bases, leaving 12 bases not matched to a gene. This CDR3 has 17 amino acids. CDR1 is LGHNA, CDR2 YNFKEQ, per germline. The CDR3 nucleotides read TGTGCCAGCAGCCAGGCACTCAGAGCGGGGGCCGCCTACGAGCAGTACTTC. Encoded protein: CASSQALRAGAAYEQYF.

This clone was detected once. The chain employs TRBV27 and TRBJ1-5; D might be TRBD1 (6 bases). Trimming took off 4 bases at V and 3 bases at J, with 10 bases between the two ends. Per germline, CDR1 MNHEY and CDR2 SMNVEV (reference sequence). The CDR3 totals 14 residues. The CDR3 nucleotides are TGTGCCAGCAGTTCCAGGGGTGACAATCAGCCCCAGCATTTT. Translated, it gives CASSSRGDNQPQHF.

The CDR3 here is CASSLTSGGLGNEQFF. In DNA form, the CDR3 reads TGTGCCAGCAGCTTGACTAGCGGGGGCCTGGGCAATGAGCAGTTCTTC. This chain links TRBV5-6 with TRBJ2-1; 11 bases match TRBD2. The CDR3 length is 16 residues. V shed 1 base, J shed 6 bases, and the junction held 6 bases outside the gene matches. Per the germline V gene, CDR1 is SGHDT and CDR2 is YYEEEE.

This chain joins TRBV2 and TRBJ2-1; 10 nucleotides align to TRBD2. With 4 bases clipped from V and 5 bases from J, the junction kept 5 bases outside the gene matches. The CDR3 has 15 amino acids. The germline V gene encodes CDR1 SNHLY and CDR2 FYNNEI. This CDR3 is CASSAGTSVNNEQFF. Here the CDR3 DNA reads TGTGCCAGCAGTGCCGGGACTAGCGTCAACAATGAGCAGTTCTTC.

V usage is TRBV4-2 and J usage is TRBJ2-7, with 7 bases fitting TRBD2. J lost 1 base, V lost 0 bases, and 6 bases had no gene match. The CDR3 extends over 16 amino acids. Germline V lookup: CDR1 LGHNA, CDR2 YNFKEQ. The CDR3 nucleotides read TGTGCCAGCAGCCAAGAGATGGGAGGGGATTCCTACGAGCAGTACTTC. Translation gives CASSQEMGGDSYEQYF.

This rearrangement joins TRBV5-8 to TRBJ1-1; D is uncertain. Germline lookup yields CDR1 SGHTS and CDR2 YDEGEE. The CDR3 spans 14 residues. The ends were cut back, 5 bases at V and 0 bases at J, with 11 bases in the middle. The CDR3 loop reads CASRRLSMNTEAFF. The CDR3, as DNA: TGTGCCAGCAGGAGACTGAGCATGAACACTGAAGCTTTCTTT.

The rearrangement uses TRBV3-1 (or the pseudogene TRBV3-2) and TRBJ2-4; TRBD1 matches 7 bases. CDR1 LGHDT and CDR2 YNNKEL come from the germline V gene (reference sequence). V trimming: 1 base; J trimming: 3 bases; junction bases outside the gene matches: 0. The CDR3 has 14 amino acids. The CDR3 DNA sequence: TGTGCCAGCAGCCAAGCAGGGGGCAAAAACATTCAGTACTTC. Residues: CASSQAGGKNIQYF.

The rearrangement links TRBV6-1 to TRBJ2-2; D is perhaps TRBD2 (5 bases). The V end lost 0 bases, the J end lost 6 bases, and 17 bases lay between the germline ends. Germline V gene sequence: CDR1 MNHNS, CDR2 SASEGT. CDR3 size: 17 residues. The chain's CDR3 is CASSEALAGPGAGELFF. The CDR3 region has the DNA TGTGCCAGCAGTGAAGCGCTTGCAGGACCCGGGGCCGGGGAGCTGTTTTTT.